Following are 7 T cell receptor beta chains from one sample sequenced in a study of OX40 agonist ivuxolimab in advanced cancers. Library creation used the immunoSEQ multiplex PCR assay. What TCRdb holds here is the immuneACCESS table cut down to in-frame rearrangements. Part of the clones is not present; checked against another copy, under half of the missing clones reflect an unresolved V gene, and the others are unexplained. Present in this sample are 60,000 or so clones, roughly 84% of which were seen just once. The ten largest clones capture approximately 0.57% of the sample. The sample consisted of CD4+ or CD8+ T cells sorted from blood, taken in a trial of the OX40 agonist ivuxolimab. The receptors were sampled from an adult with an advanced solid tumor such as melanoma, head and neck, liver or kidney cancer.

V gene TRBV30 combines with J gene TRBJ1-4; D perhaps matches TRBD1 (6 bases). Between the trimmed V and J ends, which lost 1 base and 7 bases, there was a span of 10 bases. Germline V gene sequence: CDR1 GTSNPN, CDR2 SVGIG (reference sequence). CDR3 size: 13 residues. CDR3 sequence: CAWSGGGSEKLFF. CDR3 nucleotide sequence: TGTGCCTGGAGTGGAGGGGGGAGTGAAAAACTGTTTTTT.

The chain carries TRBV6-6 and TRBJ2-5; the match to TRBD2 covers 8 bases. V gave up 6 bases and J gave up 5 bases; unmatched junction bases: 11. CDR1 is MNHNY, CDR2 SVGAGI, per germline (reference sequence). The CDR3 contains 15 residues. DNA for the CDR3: TGTGCCAGCAGCCGCCCGGGACTAGTAGGGGAGACCCAGTACTTC. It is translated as CASSRPGLVGETQYF.

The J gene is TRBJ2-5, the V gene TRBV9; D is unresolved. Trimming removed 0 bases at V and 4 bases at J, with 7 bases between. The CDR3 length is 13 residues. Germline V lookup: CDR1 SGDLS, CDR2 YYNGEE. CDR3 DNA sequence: TGTGCCAGCAGCGTAGGCGTGCGAGAGACCCAGTACTTC. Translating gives CASSVGVRETQYF.

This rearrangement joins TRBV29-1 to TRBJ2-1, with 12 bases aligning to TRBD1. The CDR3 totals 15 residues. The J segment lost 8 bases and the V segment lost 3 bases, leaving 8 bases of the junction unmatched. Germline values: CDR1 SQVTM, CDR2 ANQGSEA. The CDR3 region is CSVDSGQGAFYEQFF. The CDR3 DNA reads TGCAGCGTTGATTCGGGACAGGGGGCGTTCTATGAGCAGTTCTTC.

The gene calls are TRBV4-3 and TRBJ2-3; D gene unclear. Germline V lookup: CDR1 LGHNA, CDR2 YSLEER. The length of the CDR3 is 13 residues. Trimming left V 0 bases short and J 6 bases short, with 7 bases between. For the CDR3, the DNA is TGCGCCAGCAGCCAAGATCGCCCGGATACGCAGTATTTT. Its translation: CASSQDRPDTQYF.

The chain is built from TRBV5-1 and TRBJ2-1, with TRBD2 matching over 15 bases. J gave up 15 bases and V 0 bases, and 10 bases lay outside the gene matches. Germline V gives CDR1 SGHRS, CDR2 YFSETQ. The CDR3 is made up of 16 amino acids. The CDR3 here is CASSLATGLAGGIAFF. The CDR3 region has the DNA TGCGCCAGCAGCTTGGCCACGGGACTAGCGGGAGGTATCGCGTTCTTC.

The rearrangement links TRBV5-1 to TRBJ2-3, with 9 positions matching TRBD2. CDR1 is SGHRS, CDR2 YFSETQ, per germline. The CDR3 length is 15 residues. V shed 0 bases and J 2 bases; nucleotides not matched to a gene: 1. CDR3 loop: CASSLGLADTDTQYF. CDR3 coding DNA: TGCGCCAGCAGCTTGGGACTAGCGGACACAGATACGCAGTATTTT.